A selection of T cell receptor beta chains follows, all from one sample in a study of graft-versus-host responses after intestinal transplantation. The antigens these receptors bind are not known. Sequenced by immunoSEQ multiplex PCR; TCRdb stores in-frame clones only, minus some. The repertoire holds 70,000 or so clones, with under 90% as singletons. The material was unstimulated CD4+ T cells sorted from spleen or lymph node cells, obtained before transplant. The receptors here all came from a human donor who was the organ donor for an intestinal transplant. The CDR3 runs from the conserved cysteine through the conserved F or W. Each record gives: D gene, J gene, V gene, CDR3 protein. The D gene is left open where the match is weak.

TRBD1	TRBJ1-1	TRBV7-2	CASSLGTASMNTEAFF
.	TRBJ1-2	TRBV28	CASSMGGRDYGYTF
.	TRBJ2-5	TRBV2	CASSEEVASQETQYF
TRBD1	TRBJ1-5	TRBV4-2	CASSTQGRQPQHF
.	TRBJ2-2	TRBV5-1	CASSSKTGTLHTGELFF
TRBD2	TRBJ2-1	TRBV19	CASRRLAGGWEQFF
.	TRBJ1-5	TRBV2	CASSRRDPRGDNQPQHF
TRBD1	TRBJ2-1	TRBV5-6	CASSQAGGEQFF
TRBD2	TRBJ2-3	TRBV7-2	CASDSGGPYTQYF
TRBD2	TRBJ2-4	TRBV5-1	CASSSKTSGGNQYF
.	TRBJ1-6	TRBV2	CASRAGPRSYNSPLHF
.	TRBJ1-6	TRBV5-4	CASSLDLQATSPLHF
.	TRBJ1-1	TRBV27	CASRALGVNTEAFF
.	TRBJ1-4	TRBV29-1	CSVEDSGSPMEKLFF
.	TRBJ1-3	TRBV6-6	CASRQGLVSGGNTIYF
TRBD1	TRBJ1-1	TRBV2	CASRKGGQVNTEAFF